This TCR beta chain was sequenced for a study of blood T cell repertoires in COVID-19. The table came from immunoSEQ multiplex PCR; TCRdb's copy has only in-frame clones and leaves some out. This sample has some 300,000 clones, with roughly 87% found just once. Per the germline V gene, CDR1 is MDHEN and CDR2 is SYDVKM. V was shortened by 8 bases and J by 5 bases, with 15 bases between the two germline ends. The CDR3 contains 13 residues. The sample consisted of peripheral blood. The sequence was collected from a man aged 18 to 30 with active or convalescent COVID-19. The chain recombines TRBV28 with TRBJ1-2, with a tentative D call TRBD1 (5 bases). This CDR3 is CASGRDRRYGYTF. DNA of the CDR3: TGTGCCAGCGGGCGAGACAGACGATATGGCTACACCTTC.